The clone carrying this T cell receptor beta chain was observed a few times. This entry is derived from a study of early T cells in non-severe SARS-CoV-2 infection. TCRdb re-derived calls from the 5' RACE reads in MiXCR, one entry per CDR3 protein. The table lists about 90,000 distinct CDR3 sequences, 12% of them singletons. Germline V gene data show CDR1 as SNHLY and CDR2 as FYNNEI. The length of the CDR3 is 15 residues. V was trimmed by 10 bases and J by 2 bases, leaving 19 bases between them. The clonotype comes from an adult who was a healthcare worker with PCR-confirmed SARS-CoV-2 infection or an uninfected control (not recorded which). The sequencing used whole blood, collected at baseline. This rearrangement joins TRBV2 to TRBJ2-3; D perhaps matches TRBD1 (6 bases). CDR3: CAIIEGTRPTDTQYF. In DNA, the CDR3 is TGTGCCATCATCGAGGGGACACGACCCACAGATACGCAGTATTTT. Looking up the rest from reference TRBV2 and TRBJ2-3 gives the full variable domain: EPEVTQTPSHQVTQMGQEVILRCVPISNHLYFYWYRQILGQKVEFLVSFYNNEISEKSEIFDDQFSVERPDGSNFTLKIRSTKLEDSAMYFCAIIEGTRPTDTQYFGPGTRLTVL.